A single sample is the source of the 25 T cell receptor beta chains below, sequenced in a study of OX40 agonist ivuxolimab in advanced cancers. Library generation was performed with the immunoSEQ multiplex PCR assay. Sourced from immuneACCESS, this table was stored by TCRdb with only in-frame sequences that have V and J called. A share of the clones is absent; for the studies checked, an unresolved V gene accounts for under half, and the remainder has no known explanation. The sample yields 49,000 or so clones; 80% to 90% were counted once. Clones ranked in the top ten supply 40% to 65% of the sample. This specimen was CD4+ or CD8+ T cells sorted from blood, taken in a trial of the OX40 agonist ivuxolimab. The receptors were sampled from an adult with an advanced solid tumor such as melanoma, head and neck, liver or kidney cancer.

The CDR3 is CASSYGAGTYEQYF. The CDR3 DNA follows: TGTGCCAGCAGTTACGGTGCGGGAACCTACGAGCAGTACTTC. V gene TRBV6-5 combines with J gene TRBJ2-7, with a tentative D call TRBD2 (6 bases). This CDR3 comprises 14 residues. CDR1 and CDR2 from the germline V gene are MNHEY and SVGAGI. V gave up 2 bases and J gave up 2 bases, with 10 bases separating them.

The V call is TRBV5-5, the J call TRBJ2-5; no clear D. The V gene's germline CDR1 is SGHKS and CDR2 YYEKEE (reference sequence). Trimming stripped 4 bases from V and 4 bases from J, with 8 bases between. The CDR3 totals 12 residues. The CDR3 DNA reads as TGTGCCAGCAGCGACCGCCCAGAGACCCAGTACTTC. Translation gives CASSDRPETQYF.

This chain links TRBV4-2 with TRBJ2-1, with D possibly matching TRBD2 (6 bases). Germline CDR1 reads LGHNA; CDR2 reads YNFKEQ. The CDR3 contains 17 residues. V was clipped by 1 base and J by 3 bases, with 16 bases between them. The chain's CDR3 is CASSQGGLAGLYNEQFF. The DNA for the CDR3 is TGTGCCAGCAGCCAAGGGGGGTTGGCGGGGCTCTACAATGAGCAGTTCTTC.

This clone was recorded once. The J gene is TRBJ1-1, the V gene TRBV6-5, with unresolved D. Germline V gene data show CDR1 as MNHEY and CDR2 as SVGAGI. The CDR3 extends over 14 amino acids. Trimming took off 2 bases at V and 2 bases at J, with 9 bases between the two ends. The CDR3 here is CASSYTSKNTEAFF. The DNA of the CDR3 is TGTGCCAGCAGTTACACTAGCAAAAACACTGAAGCTTTCTTT.

The genes are TRBV20-1 and TRBJ2-7, with D possibly matching TRBD2 (7 bases). CDR3 length equals 11 residues. V lost 4 bases, J lost 12 bases, and 16 bases lay in between. Germline V gives CDR1 DFQATT, CDR2 SNEGSKA (reference sequence). The CDR3 reads CSANPGGPLYF. The CDR3, as DNA: TGCAGTGCTAATCCCGGGGGGCCGCTGTACTTC.

This clone was observed a handful of times. The rearrangement links TRBV6-5 to TRBJ1-1, with TRBD1 matching 9 bases. The germline V gene encodes CDR1 MNHEY and CDR2 SVGAGI. J was trimmed by 5 bases and V by 2 bases; bases with no gene match: 3. This CDR3 has 14 residues. This chain's CDR3 is CASSYETGGTEAFF. CDR3 DNA sequence: TGTGCCAGCAGTTACGAGACAGGGGGAACTGAAGCTTTCTTT.

The gene calls are TRBV9 and TRBJ2-2; D tentatively fits TRBD1 or TRBD2 (5 bases each). In germline, CDR1 is SGDLS, CDR2 YYNGEE. This CDR3 spans 16 amino acids. The V gene lost 4 bases and the J gene lost 2 bases, with 15 bases spanning the gap. CDR3 nucleotides: TGTGCCAGCAGCACCTCCTTGAGGGGTAACACCGGGGAGCTGTTTTTT. Translation: CASSTSLRGNTGELFF.

This clone was picked up one time. This rearrangement joins TRBV5-4 to TRBJ1-2; TRBD1 aligns across 9 bases. Germline trimming cut 7 bases from V and 3 bases from J; bases unmatched to any gene: 7. Looked up from germline, CDR1 is SGHNT and CDR2 is YYREEE (reference sequence). The CDR3 loop spans 14 amino acids. The CDR3: CASSRQGDYYGYTF. In DNA form, the CDR3 reads TGTGCCAGCTCCAGACAGGGGGATTACTATGGCTACACCTTC.

The genes are TRBV6-5 and TRBJ2-7; D is undetermined. The CDR3 extends over 12 amino acids. Germline values: CDR1 MNHEY, CDR2 SVGAGI. Trimming removed 8 bases at V and 8 bases at J, with 16 bases between. The CDR3, as DNA: TGTGCCAGCTCAAGGCGGCAGACCAAGCAGTACTTC. The encoded protein is CASSRRQTKQYF.

This chain joins TRBV28 and TRBJ1-2; D is uncertain. The V and J ends lost 2 bases and 4 bases respectively, with 8 bases between them. Germline lookup yields CDR1 MDHEN and CDR2 SYDVKM. This CDR3 has 13 residues. This CDR3 is CASSLQVLYGYTF. CDR3 sequence (DNA): TGTGCCAGCAGTTTACAGGTTCTCTATGGCTACACCTTC.

This chain connects TRBV30 to TRBJ1-2; D remains unclear. V gave up 1 base and J gave up 5 bases, with 8 bases separating them. CDR3 length: 12 residues. CDR1 is GTSNPN, CDR2 SVGIG, per germline (reference sequence). CDR3 sequence: CAWSGRGYGYTF. The CDR3 coding sequence is TGTGCCTGGAGTGGGAGAGGATATGGCTACACCTTC.

V usage is TRBV19 and J usage is TRBJ2-7, with TRBD1 matching 8 bases. Trimming took 4 bases from V and 2 from J; bases not matched to a gene: 7. Per the germline V gene, CDR1 is LNHDA and CDR2 is SQIVND (reference sequence). The CDR3 loop spans 15 amino acids. The CDR3 sequence is CASSNRQGTTYEQYF. CDR3 nucleotides: TGTGCCAGTAGTAATAGACAGGGGACAACCTACGAGCAGTACTTC.

This chain connects TRBV7-3 to TRBJ1-2; D unresolved. V lost 7 bases, J lost 2 bases, and 2 bases lay in between. This CDR3 spans 10 amino acids. The germline CDR1 and CDR2 sequences are SGHTA and FQGTGA. The CDR3 bases are TGTGCCAGCAAAAACTATGGCTACACCTTC. This gives the protein CASKNYGYTF.

This chain connects TRBV19 to TRBJ1-2; D may be TRBD1 (5 bases). V was cut by 5 bases and J by 14 bases, with 15 bases left in between. This CDR3 comprises 11 residues. Germline CDR1 reads LNHDA; CDR2 reads SQIVND (reference sequence). DNA of the CDR3: TGTGCCAGTAGTCGGGACGGCCCTTGGACCTTC. Translating it yields CASSRDGPWTF.

About this clone itself: This CDR3 is also generated by other DNA sequences in the sample. The chain uses TRBV4-3 and TRBJ2-1; TRBD2 matches at 10 bases. CDR3 length: 16 residues. Losses at the gene ends were 3 bases for V and 0 bases for J; bases not matched to a gene: 2. Germline values: CDR1 LGHNA, CDR2 YSLEER. The CDR3 reads CASSHRLAGSYNEQFF. The CDR3 DNA is TGCGCCAGCAGCCACAGACTAGCGGGCTCCTACAATGAGCAGTTCTTC.

This chain links TRBV5-1 with TRBJ1-1; D is unresolved. The CDR3 has 13 residues. The germline V gene has CDR1 SGHRS and CDR2 YFSETQ. V was pared by 0 bases and J by 4 bases, with 7 bases between. The CDR3: CASSLVGSTEAFF. The CDR3 nucleotides are TGCGCCAGCAGCTTGGTCGGGTCCACTGAAGCTTTCTTT.

In its sample, this clone was seen a few times. The chain joins TRBV5-1 to TRBJ1-1; 7 bases line up with TRBD1. This CDR3 has 14 amino acids. Germline CDR1 is SGHRS and CDR2 is YFSETQ. V gave up 0 bases and J gave up 7 bases; unmatched junction bases: 6. CDR3 amino acids: CASSLEPGGGEAFF. The CDR3 DNA is TGCGCCAGCAGCTTGGAACCAGGGGGAGGTGAAGCTTTCTTT.

This clone showed up just once. The rearrangement joins TRBV21-1 to TRBJ2-3. TRBV21-1 is classified as a pseudogene. CDR3 size: 12 residues. In nucleotides, the CDR3 is TGTGCCAGCAGCGGACGCACAGATACGCAGTATTTT. Protein: CASSGRTDTQYF.

In its sample, this clone was seen a few times. The chain links TRBV6-1 to TRBJ2-7; D is perhaps TRBD1 (5 bases). The CDR3 covers 14 residues. The V end lost 5 bases, the J end lost 5 bases, and 16 bases lay between the germline ends. Germline V gives CDR1 MNHNS, CDR2 SASEGT. The CDR3 here is CASSRLSGIHEQYF. The CDR3, as DNA: TGTGCCAGCAGTCGACTCTCAGGGATCCACGAGCAGTACTTC.

The chain links TRBV6-5 to TRBJ2-7; D gene unclear. CDR3 length: 15 residues. Trimming removed 1 base from V and 2 bases from J, with 12 bases in between. Per germline, CDR1 MNHEY and CDR2 SVGAGI. The CDR3 reads CASSYFDGPTYEQYF. In DNA, the CDR3 is TGTGCCAGCAGTTACTTCGACGGGCCCACCTACGAGCAGTACTTC.

V gene TRBV5-5 combines with J gene TRBJ2-2; D ambiguous. Germline lookup yields CDR1 SGHKS and CDR2 YYEKEE (reference sequence). This CDR3 has 14 amino acids. V lost 0 bases and J lost 1, with 4 bases in between. The CDR3 sequence: CASSLDRNTGELFF. The CDR3 region has the DNA TGTGCCAGCAGCTTGGACAGGAACACCGGGGAGCTGTTTTTT.

The genes are TRBV2 and TRBJ1-2; 9 nucleotides line up with TRBD1. The CDR3 loop spans 11 amino acids. Germline V gives CDR1 SNHLY, CDR2 FYNNEI. Unmatched junction bases numbered 3, after V lost 4 bases and J lost 12 bases. DNA for the CDR3: TGTGCCAGCAGTGGGGGACAGGGTAACACCTTC. It specifies CASSGGQGNTF.

The chain combines TRBV7-2 with TRBJ1-1, with 9 bases fitting TRBD1. Germline CDR1 reads SGHTA; CDR2 reads FQGNSA. The CDR3 spans 16 residues. After removal of 3 bases from V and 7 bases from J, the junction contained 12 bases not matched to a gene. In DNA, the CDR3 is TGTGCCAGCAGCTTTAGCTTGACAGGGGGTGCGAATGAAGCTTTCTTT. Translation gives CASSFSLTGGANEAFF.

In DNA, the CDR3 is TGTGCCAGCAATCCCCGACCCCCGACAGGCTATGGCTACACCTTC. It encodes CASNPRPPTGYGYTF. The V gene is TRBV11-3, the J gene TRBJ1-2; tentative D call: TRBD1 (6 bases). Deletions cut 7 bases from V and 4 bases from J, with 19 bases between. The germline CDR1 and CDR2 sequences are SGHNT and YENEEA. This CDR3 has 15 amino acids.

The gene calls are TRBV5-1 and TRBJ2-3; 11 bases are shared with TRBD1. This CDR3 contains 19 residues. After removal of 4 bases from V and 2 bases from J, the junction contained 15 bases not matched to a gene. CDR1 and CDR2 (germline): SGHRS, YFSETQ. The CDR3 bases are TGCGCCAGCAGCCCTTGGACAGGGGGCGCCGGGCGGGCCACAGATACGCAGTATTTT. This translates into CASSPWTGGAGRATDTQYF.